This TCR beta chain was sequenced for a study of cytomegalovirus exposure and HLA in healthy donors. Study-wide results and caveats: In vitro checks showed that three CMV-associated chains really do target CMV antigens.

This clone appeared a few times. The antigen is unknown. The CDR3 extends over 18 amino acids. Germline CDR1 SGDLS, CDR2 YYNGEE. The V end was cut by 4 bases, the J end by 0 bases, with 17 bases between. The PCR contained 60 Vbeta and 13 Jbeta primers. Data came from immunoSEQ multiplex PCR; TCRdb stores just in-frame clones and leaves some out. The top ten hold 2.1% of the sample, which has roughly 130,000 clones, about 70% seen once. The material sequenced was PBMCs. This TCR derives from a woman aged 35 to 49 in good health and CMV-seropositive. The chain has TRBV9 and TRBJ2-6, with D hard to call. The CDR3: CASSQDNSAVSGANVLTF. The CDR3 coding sequence is TGTGCCAGCAGCCAAGATAACAGTGCTGTCTCTGGGGCCAACGTCCTGACTTTC.